These 5 T cell receptor beta chains were sequenced from one sample in a study of T cells in Graves' hyperthyroidism and ophthalmopathy. Amplification targeted TCR beta CDR3 regions from RNA transcripts. The primer set for the first-round RT-PCR of the TCR CDR3 was HTBI. Each CDR3 protein is one row after TCRdb ran MiXCR on the multiplex PCR reads. The table records roughly 170,000 distinct CDR3 sequences, more than 15% of them present only once. Sequenced: blood. These receptors all come from a woman between 50 and 59 years old with Graves' hyperthyroidism.

Many counts were recorded for this clonotype. V gene TRBV29-1 combines with J gene TRBJ2-1, with no clear D. Between the trimmed V and J ends, which lost 7 bases and 8 bases, there was a span of 15 bases. The CDR3 length is 12 residues. Germline CDR1 SQVTM, CDR2 ANQGSEA. CDR3 nucleotide sequence: TGCAGCGCCGCCTTAAAGAGATATGAGCAGTTCTTC. Amino acid sequence: CSAALKRYEQFF.

Many counts were recorded for this clonotype. The chain has TRBV2 and TRBJ1-1; D may be TRBD1 (5 bases). The V gene's germline CDR1 is SNHLY and CDR2 FYNNEI. The CDR3 runs to 14 residues. The germline V and J ends were trimmed by 5 bases and 1 base, with 11 bases remaining between them. CDR3 region: CASSNRQPNTEAFF. The DNA of the CDR3 is TGTGCCAGCAGTAATCGACAGCCGAACACTGAAGCTTTCTTT.

This clonotype was detected ten times or more. The rearrangement uses TRBV12-3 or TRBV12-4 and TRBJ2-2; no reliable D call. V lost 5 bases, J lost 0 bases, and 16 bases lay in between. The CDR3 is 17 amino acids. CDR3 bases: TGTGCCAGCAGTATATATCCCAGCCCTGCGAACACCGGGGAGCTGTTTTTT. It is translated as CASSIYPSPANTGELFF.

This clonotype was recorded many times. V and J are TRBV19 and TRBJ1-5; 7 nucleotides line up with TRBD1. The junction had 9 bases not matched to a gene; V was cut back by 7 bases and J by 3 bases. The CDR3 runs to 15 residues. Germline values: CDR1 LNHDA, CDR2 SQIVND (reference sequence). The CDR3 DNA reads as TGTGCCAGTACCCCGGACAGGTACGCCAATCAGCCCCAGCATTTT. This codes for CASTPDRYANQPQHF.

A note on this clonotype: A read error may be the cause here, since a much bigger clone is one base away. V gene TRBV6-6 combines with J gene TRBJ1-1; no reliable D call. The ends were cut back, 0 bases at V and 10 bases at J, with 18 bases in the middle. CDR1 is MNHNY, CDR2 SVGAGI, per germline (reference sequence). The CDR3 contains 15 residues. CDR3 nucleotide sequence: TGTGCCAGCAGTTACTCGACTCGGCCCTTCCTCGGAGCTTTCTTT. Translation: CASSYSTRPFLGAFF.